This T cell receptor (beta chain) originates from a study of CD8+CD57+ T cells in acquired aplastic anemia (dated by TCRdb to 2017 to 2018). Background on the whole study: A mean of around 3 ug of DNA, ranging from roughly 0.19 to 27.4 ug, was extracted from sorted CD4+ and CD8+ cells.

Profiling of TCR beta VDJ combinations and CDR3 sequences used genomic DNA as the template. TCR repertoire sequencing was run on an Illumina HiSeq 2000. As for the original processing: TRBV/TRBJ rearrangement plots, CDR3 size and DJ length profiles, and Simpson's diversity index were used to assess repertoires. Whichever DNA sequence was most abundant in the deep sequencing data was defined as the immunodominant clone. CDR3 amino acid sequences were screened for sharing across subjects and were compared with published repertoires and the VDJdb database. Clones were called with MiXCR by TCRdb after fastp trimmed the public reads at Q25, and only in-frame beta chains were retained. Here each entry gathers all rows of one CDR3 protein and keeps the most common genes and DNA. The V and J calls and clone size are TCRdb's, not the authors'. In this sample the table shows 150,000 to 200,000 distinct CDR3 sequences, about three fifths of which occur a single time. Roughly 50% of the sample is held by the ten biggest clonotypes.

The study at large found these results: About 30 CD8+ CDR3 sequences were found to be shared between patients and controls, but these sequences appeared to be highly expressed in patients and within the immunodominant clones of the patients. Between patients and healthy controls, no significant difference in CD8+ Simpson's diversity was found (P=0.060).

This clonotype has a single count. No antigen is known for it. The sample holds no much larger clone one base away, and base qualities are not on file. A single read offers scant evidence. In the study, sorted CD4+ and CD8+ blood T cells from patients with severe aplastic anemia and from healthy subjects underwent deep sequencing of TCR repertoires. Ficoll-Paque density gradient centrifugation was used to isolate peripheral blood mononuclear cells. Before DNA extraction, CD4+ and CD8+ T cells were sorted by FACS or by magnetic beads. CDR1 DFQATT and CDR2 SNEGSKA were looked up in the germline V gene (reference sequence). Counted from cysteine to phenylalanine, this CDR3 has 13 amino acids. The DNA shown is the 39-base CDR3, in frame from base 1. V gives up 1 base and J gives up 4 bases, and the segment between their germline ends measures 8 bases.

The clonotype originates from a human donor with severe aplastic anemia or a healthy control (not recorded which). Recombination joined TRBV20-1 with TRBJ1-3, with no confidently assigned D gene. Sequencing used sorted CD4+, CD8+, or CD8+CD57+ T cells (not recorded which) from PBMCs. The CDR3 region has the sequence CSARGWLGNTIYF. The DNA sequence is as follows: TGCAGTGCTAGAGGGTGGCTCGGAAACACCATATATTTT.